A selection of T cell receptor beta chains follows, all from one sample in a study of blood T cell repertoires in COVID-19. TCRdb's copy holds only in-frame clones and misses some; the assay was immunoSEQ multiplex PCR. The table includes about 140,000 clones, about three quarters detected once. Material for sequencing was peripheral blood. All receptors derive from a woman aged 45 to 65 with active or convalescent COVID-19. Both conserved end residues are part of each CDR3. The order of the fields is D gene, V gene, clone size, J gene, CDR3 protein, CDR3 DNA. The D gene is left open where the match is weak. Clone size appears in some rows only: once, few, many, or a class for an expanded clone.

TRBD2	TRBV3-1/TRBV3-2	-	TRBJ2-3	CASGTSGTDTQYF	TGTGCCAGCGGGACTAGCGGTACAGATACGCAGTATTTT
-	TRBV6-1	-	TRBJ1-6	CASSEVVLGAPLHF	TGTGCCAGCAGTGAAGTAGTCCTGGGCGCACCCCTCCACTTT
TRBD1	TRBV6-5	-	TRBJ1-4	CASLRQGEKLFF	TGTGCCAGTTTAAGACAGGGGGAAAAACTGTTTTTT
-	TRBV30	-	TRBJ1-1	CAWSQPGRSMAFF	TGTGCCTGGAGCCAACCAGGGAGGTCGATGGCTTTCTTT
TRBD2	TRBV6-1	-	TRBJ2-3	CASSESLAGGSDTQYF	TGTGCCAGCAGTGAATCTCTAGCGGGAGGGTCAGATACGCAGTATTTT
-	TRBV7-3	-	TRBJ2-1	CASSLSGHEQFF	TGTGCCAGCAGCTTATCAGGGCATGAGCAGTTCTTC
-	TRBV14	-	TRBJ1-1	CASSASVNTEAFF	TGTGCCAGCAGTGCCTCAGTGAACACTGAAGCTTTCTTT
TRBD1	TRBV10-3	-	TRBJ1-1	CAISETGVAGTEAFF	TGTGCCATCAGTGAGACAGGGGTCGCTGGCACTGAAGCTTTCTTT
TRBD2	TRBV7-9	-	TRBJ2-1	CASIIAGAPSYNEQFF	TGTGCCAGCATTATAGCGGGAGCCCCCTCCTACAATGAGCAGTTCTTC
-	TRBV7-2	-	TRBJ2-5	CASSLDNRVIETQYF	TGTGCCAGCAGCTTAGATAACAGGGTCATCGAGACCCAGTACTTC
-	TRBV5-1	medium-sized	TRBJ1-2	CASSLAASPPGGYTF	TGCGCCAGCAGCTTAGCGGCGTCTCCCCCGGGGGGCTACACCTTC
TRBD2	TRBV30	-	TRBJ2-5	CAWSSGGETQYF	TGTGCCTGGAGTTCCGGGGGGGAGACCCAGTACTTC
-	TRBV30	-	TRBJ2-5	CAWSRGRETQYF	TGTGCCTGGAGCAGGGGTCGTGAGACCCAGTACTTC
-	TRBV20-1	many	TRBJ2-7	CSARGNGEQYF	TGCAGTGCTAGAGGCAACGGGGAGCAGTACTTC
-	TRBV3-1/TRBV3-2	few	TRBJ1-6	CASSQEFAGSSPLHF	TGTGCCAGCAGCCAAGAATTTGCGGGGAGCTCACCCCTCCACTTT
TRBD1	TRBV25-1	-	TRBJ2-2	CASSPPGQGGPGELFF	TGTGCCAGTTCTCCGCCGGGACAGGGGGGTCCCGGGGAGCTGTTTTTT
TRBD2	TRBV7-9	once	TRBJ2-1	CATGGVAYNEQFF	TGTGCCACTGGGGGGGTCGCCTACAATGAGCAGTTCTTC
TRBD1	TRBV28	-	TRBJ1-2	CASSFQGDGYTF	TGTGCCAGCAGTTTTCAGGGGGACGGCTACACCTTC
-	TRBV5-1	-	TRBJ1-6	CASSTSGSSYNSPLHF	TGCGCCAGCAGCACCTCCGGGAGCTCCTATAATTCACCCCTCCACTTT
-	TRBV4-3	-	TRBJ2-1	CASSQTYRGSYNEQFF	TGCGCCAGCAGCCAAACCTATCGGGGCTCCTACAATGAGCAGTTCTTC
-	TRBV18	-	TRBJ1-1	CASSPPNGNTEAFF	TGTGCCAGCTCACCACCGAACGGGAACACTGAAGCTTTCTTT
TRBD1	TRBV7-2	-	TRBJ1-1	CASSGQGNTEAFF	TGTGCCAGCAGCGGACAGGGAAACACTGAAGCTTTCTTT
-	TRBV4-2	few	TRBJ1-4	CASSQDAQGSEKLFF	TGTGCCAGCAGCCAAGACGCACAGGGAAGTGAAAAACTGTTTTTT
TRBD1	TRBV6-6	-	TRBJ2-2	CASILGGKDTGELFF	TGTGCCAGCATATTAGGGGGCAAGGACACCGGGGAGCTGTTTTTT
TRBD1	TRBV6-5	-	TRBJ1-2	CASSGQGLSSGYTF	TGTGCCAGCAGCGGACAGGGGTTATCCTCTGGCTACACCTTC
TRBD2	TRBV5-4	-	TRBJ2-5	CASSSSGGWQETQYF	TGTGCCAGCAGCTCCTCGGGAGGTTGGCAAGAGACCCAGTACTTC
-	TRBV5-1	-	TRBJ2-7	CASSPLPRDGNEQYF	TGCGCCAGCAGCCCCCTCCCGAGGGATGGAAACGAGCAGTACTTC
-	TRBV2	-	TRBJ2-7	CASSGYVYEQYF	TGTGCCAGCAGTGGCTACGTCTACGAGCAGTACTTC
-	TRBV7-9	-	TRBJ2-7	CASSAVRGPYEQYF	TGTGCCAGCAGCGCCGTGCGGGGCCCTTACGAGCAGTACTTC
TRBD1	TRBV7-9	-	TRBJ2-5	CASSFRQGMGETQYF	TGTGCCAGCAGCTTTCGACAGGGAATGGGAGAGACCCAGTACTTC
-	TRBV12-3/TRBV12-4	-	TRBJ1-2	CASSPSSFYGYTF	TGTGCCAGCAGCCCCAGTTCCTTTTATGGCTACACCTTC
-	TRBV7-9	-	TRBJ2-5	CASSLGEQETQYF	TGTGCCAGCAGCTTAGGGGAGCAAGAGACCCAGTACTTC
-	TRBV6-1	-	TRBJ2-5	CASSETGLQETQYF	TGTGCCAGCAGTGAAACCGGGTTGCAAGAGACCCAGTACTTC
-	TRBV18	-	TRBJ1-2	CASSPAGDAAYGYTF	TGTGCCAGCTCACCCGCGGGAGACGCGGCCTATGGCTACACCTTC
-	TRBV28	-	TRBJ1-2	CASSSGYYGYTF	TGTGCCAGCAGTTCAGGGTACTATGGCTACACCTTC
TRBD1	TRBV7-9	-	TRBJ1-4	CASSSDRGNEKLFF	TGTGCCAGCAGCTCGGACAGGGGAAATGAAAAACTGTTTTTT
TRBD1	TRBV6-5	-	TRBJ1-2	CASSRGQLPNYGYTF	TGTGCCAGCAGTAGGGGACAGCTACCTAACTATGGCTACACCTTC
TRBD1	TRBV30	-	TRBJ2-7	CAWRKGQGRYEQYF	TGTGCCTGGAGGAAGGGACAGGGCCGATACGAGCAGTACTTC
-	TRBV29-1	once	TRBJ1-5	CSVEGGYNQPQHF	TGCAGCGTTGAGGGGGGATACAATCAGCCCCAGCATTTT
TRBD1	TRBV6-1	-	TRBJ2-7	CASSGTGTGSPYEQYF	TGTGCCAGCAGTGGTACCGGGACAGGAAGCCCTTACGAGCAGTACTTC
-	TRBV18	-	TRBJ2-5	CASSPDSQRETQYF	TGTGCCAGCTCACCAGACAGTCAACGGGAGACCCAGTACTTC
TRBD1	TRBV2	few	TRBJ2-5	CASSWTGGSETQYF	TGTGCCAGCAGTTGGACAGGGGGCAGTGAGACCCAGTACTTC
-	TRBV20-1	-	TRBJ1-2	CSASRRVDGYTF	TGCAGTGCTAGTCGGAGGGTGGATGGCTACACCTTC
-	TRBV7-7	-	TRBJ2-7	CASSGQSYEQYF	TGTGCCAGCAGCGGGCAGTCCTACGAGCAGTACTTC
-	TRBV3-1/TRBV3-2	few	TRBJ2-7	CASSPTYSYEQYF	TGTGCCAGCAGCCCAACCTACTCCTACGAGCAGTACTTC
TRBD1	TRBV6-5	-	TRBJ2-2	CAMDRGGNTGELFF	TGTGCCATGGACAGGGGCGGGAACACCGGGGAGCTGTTTTTT
-	TRBV7-2	few	TRBJ2-7	CASSSTTRRAYEQYF	TGTGCCAGCAGCTCGACGACTAGGCGAGCCTACGAGCAGTACTTC
-	TRBV2	once	TRBJ2-7	CASSEGRVYEQYF	TGTGCCAGCAGTGAAGGCAGGGTCTACGAGCAGTACTTC
-	TRBV25-1	-	TRBJ1-6	CASSEDRGPESPLHF	TGTGCCAGCAGTGAGGATCGAGGGCCGGAATCACCCCTCCACTTT
TRBD2	TRBV5-4	-	TRBJ2-3	CASSLRGADTQYF	TGTGCCAGCAGCTTGCGGGGGGCAGATACGCAGTATTTT
TRBD1	TRBV6-6	-	TRBJ2-7	CASRPGGPSYEQYF	TGTGCCAGCAGACCAGGGGGACCCTCCTACGAGCAATACTTC
TRBD1	TRBV7-3	-	TRBJ2-1	CASSPTGGNEQFF	TGTGCCAGCAGTCCCACAGGGGGCAATGAGCAGTTCTTC